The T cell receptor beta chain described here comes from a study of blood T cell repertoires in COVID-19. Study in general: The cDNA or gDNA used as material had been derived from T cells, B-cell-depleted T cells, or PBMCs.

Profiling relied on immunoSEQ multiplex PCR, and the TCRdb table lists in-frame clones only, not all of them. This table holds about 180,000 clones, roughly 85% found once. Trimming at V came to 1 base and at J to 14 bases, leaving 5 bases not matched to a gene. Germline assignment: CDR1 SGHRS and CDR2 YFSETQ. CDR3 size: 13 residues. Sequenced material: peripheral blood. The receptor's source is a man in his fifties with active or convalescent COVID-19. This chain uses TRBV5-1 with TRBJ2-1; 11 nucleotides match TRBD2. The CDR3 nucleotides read TGCGCCAGCAGCTTGAGAGAGGGACTAGCGGAGTTCTTC. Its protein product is CASSLREGLAEFF.